This TCR beta chain was profiled in a study of molecular identifiers for immune sequencing clone quantification. Overall study results and limits: Detecting spiked Jurkat TCR RNA from one cell among about a million naive cells was reportedly possible. Sharing of a barcode by identical TCR molecules could cause highly expanded clone sizes to be underestimated.

This clonotype was counted at least ten times. Antigen specificity is unknown. Trimming cost V 5 bases and J 4 bases, with 10 bases left between them. CDR1 is SGHTA, CDR2 FQGNSA, per germline. This CDR3 is built from 13 residues. Researchers sorted naive CD8 T cells as cells that were CD8+CD4-CCR7+CD45RA+. Listed TCR primers and previously described methods were used for bulk TCR libraries. One entry per CDR3 protein results from TCRdb running MiXCR on the PCR reads. The sample lists 23,000 or so distinct CDR3 sequences; approximately 17% were seen once. The rearrangement links TRBV7-2 to TRBJ2-3; no clear D gene. The clonotype comes from a human donor in good health. Some libraries in this study had Jurkat cell RNA spiked in. The sample taken for sequencing was naive CD8+ T cells from blood, with Jurkat cell RNA spiked in. As to subset: FACS-sorted CD8+CD4-CCR7+CD45RA+ naive T cells. The CDR3 loop reads CASSGRLPDTQYF. Written as DNA, the CDR3 is TGTGCCAGCAGCGGACGCTTGCCAGATACGCAGTATTTT.